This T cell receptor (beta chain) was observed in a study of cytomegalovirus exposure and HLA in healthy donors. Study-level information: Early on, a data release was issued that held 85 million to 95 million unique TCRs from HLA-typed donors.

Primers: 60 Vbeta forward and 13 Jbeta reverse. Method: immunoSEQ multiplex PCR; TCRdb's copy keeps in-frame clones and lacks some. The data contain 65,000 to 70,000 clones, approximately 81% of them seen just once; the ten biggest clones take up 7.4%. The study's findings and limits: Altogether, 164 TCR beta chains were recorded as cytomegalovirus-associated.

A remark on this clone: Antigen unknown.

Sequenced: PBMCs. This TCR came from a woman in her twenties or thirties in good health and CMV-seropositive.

CDR3 coding DNA: TGTGCCAGCAGCGTCTCGGACATTAACTATGGCTACACCTTC. Protein product: CASSVSDINYGYTF. V usage is TRBV9 and J usage is TRBJ1-2, with D tentatively TRBD1 (5 bases). The V end lost 2 bases, the J end lost 1 base, and 9 bases lay between the germline ends. The CDR3 covers 14 residues. The germline V gene encodes CDR1 SGDLS and CDR2 YYNGEE.